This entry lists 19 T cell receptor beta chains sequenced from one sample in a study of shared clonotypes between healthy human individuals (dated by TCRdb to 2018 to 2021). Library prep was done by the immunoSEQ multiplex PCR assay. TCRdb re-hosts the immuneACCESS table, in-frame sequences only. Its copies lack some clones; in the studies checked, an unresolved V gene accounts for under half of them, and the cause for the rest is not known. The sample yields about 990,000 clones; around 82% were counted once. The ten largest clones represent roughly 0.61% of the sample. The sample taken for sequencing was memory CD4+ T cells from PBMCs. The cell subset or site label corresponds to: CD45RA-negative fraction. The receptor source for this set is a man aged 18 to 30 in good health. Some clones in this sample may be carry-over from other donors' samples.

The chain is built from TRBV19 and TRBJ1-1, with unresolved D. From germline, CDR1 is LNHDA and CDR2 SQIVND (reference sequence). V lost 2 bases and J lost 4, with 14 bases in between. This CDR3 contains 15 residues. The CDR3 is CASSIWNEGPTEAFF. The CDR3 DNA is TGTGCCAGTAGTATATGGAATGAGGGCCCCACTGAAGCTTTCTTT.

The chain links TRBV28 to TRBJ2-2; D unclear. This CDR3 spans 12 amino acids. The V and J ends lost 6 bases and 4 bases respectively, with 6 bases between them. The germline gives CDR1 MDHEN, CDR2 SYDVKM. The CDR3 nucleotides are TGTGCCAGCAGGGGCTTCACCGGGGAGCTGTTTTTT. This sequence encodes CASRGFTGELFF.

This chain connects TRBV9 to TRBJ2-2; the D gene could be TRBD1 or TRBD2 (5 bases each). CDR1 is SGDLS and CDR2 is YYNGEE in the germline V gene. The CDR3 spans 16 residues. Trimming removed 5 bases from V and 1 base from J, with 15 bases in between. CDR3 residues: CASSNRGDLNTGELFF. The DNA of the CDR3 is TGTGCCAGCAGTAACCGAGGGGACCTGAACACCGGGGAGCTGTTTTTT.

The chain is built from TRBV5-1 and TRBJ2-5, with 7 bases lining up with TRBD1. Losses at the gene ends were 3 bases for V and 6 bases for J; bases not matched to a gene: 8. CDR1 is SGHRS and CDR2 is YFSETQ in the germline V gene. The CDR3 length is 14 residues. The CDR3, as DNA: TGCGCCAGCAGCTGGATTACAGGGGATCAGACCCAGTACTTC. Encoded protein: CASSWITGDQTQYF.

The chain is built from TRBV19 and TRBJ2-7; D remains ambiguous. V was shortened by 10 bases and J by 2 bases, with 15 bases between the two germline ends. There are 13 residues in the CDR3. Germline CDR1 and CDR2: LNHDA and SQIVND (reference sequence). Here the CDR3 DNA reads TGTGCCACCCCCCTGGCGGACCCCTACGAGCAGTACTTC. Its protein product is CATPLADPYEQYF.

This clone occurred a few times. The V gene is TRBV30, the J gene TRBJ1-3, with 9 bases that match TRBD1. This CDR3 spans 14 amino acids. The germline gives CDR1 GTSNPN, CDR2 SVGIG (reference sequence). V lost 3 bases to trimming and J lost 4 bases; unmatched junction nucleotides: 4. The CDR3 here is CAWSTGGAGNTIYF. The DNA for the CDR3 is TGTGCCTGGAGCACAGGGGGCGCAGGAAACACCATATATTTT.

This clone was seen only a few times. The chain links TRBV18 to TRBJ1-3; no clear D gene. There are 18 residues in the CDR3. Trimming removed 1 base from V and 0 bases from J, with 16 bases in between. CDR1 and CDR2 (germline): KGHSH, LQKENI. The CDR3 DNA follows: TGTGCCAGCTCACCACAATCAACCACTACCTTCTCTGGAAACACCATATATTTT. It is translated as CASSPQSTTTFSGNTIYF. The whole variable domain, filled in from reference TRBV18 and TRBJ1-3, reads NAGVMQNPRHLVRRRGQEARLRCSPMKGHSHVYWYRQLPEEGLKFMVYLQKENIIDESGMPKERFSAEFPKEGPSILRIQQVVRGDSAAYFCASSPQSTTTFSGNTIYFGEGSWLTVV.

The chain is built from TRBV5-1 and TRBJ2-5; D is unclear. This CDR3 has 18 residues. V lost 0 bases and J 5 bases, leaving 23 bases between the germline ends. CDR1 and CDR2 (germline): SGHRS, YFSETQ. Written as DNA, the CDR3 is TGCGCCAGCAGCTTGGGCCAGCTTGGTTCGGCTATTGGGGAGACCCAGTACTTC. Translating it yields CASSLGQLGSAIGETQYF.

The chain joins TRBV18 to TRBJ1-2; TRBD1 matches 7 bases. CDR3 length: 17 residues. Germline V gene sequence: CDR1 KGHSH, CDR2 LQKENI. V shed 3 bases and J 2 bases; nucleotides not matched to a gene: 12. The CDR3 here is CASSPLRQGQTNYGYTF. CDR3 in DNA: TGTGCCAGCTCACCTCTGCGACAGGGTCAGACGAACTATGGCTACACCTTC.

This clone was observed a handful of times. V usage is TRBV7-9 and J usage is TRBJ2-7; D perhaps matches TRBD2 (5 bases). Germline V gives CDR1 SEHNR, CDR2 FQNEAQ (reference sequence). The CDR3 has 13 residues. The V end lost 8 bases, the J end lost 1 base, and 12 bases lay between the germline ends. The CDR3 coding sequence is TGTGCCAGCTTAGGGAGACAATCCTACGAGCAGTACTTC. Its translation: CASLGRQSYEQYF. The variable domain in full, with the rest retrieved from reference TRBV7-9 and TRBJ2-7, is DTGVSQNPRHKITKRGQNVTFRCDPISEHNRLYWYRQTLGQGPEFLTYFQNEAQLEKSRLLSDRFSAERPKGSFSTLEIQRTEQGDSAMYLCASLGRQSYEQYFGPGTRLTVT.

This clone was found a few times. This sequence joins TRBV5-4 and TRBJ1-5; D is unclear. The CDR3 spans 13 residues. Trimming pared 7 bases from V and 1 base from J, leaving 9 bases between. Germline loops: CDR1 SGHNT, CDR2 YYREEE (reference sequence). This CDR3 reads CASAADSNQPQHF. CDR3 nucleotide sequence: TGTGCCAGCGCCGCCGACAGCAATCAGCCCCAGCATTTT.

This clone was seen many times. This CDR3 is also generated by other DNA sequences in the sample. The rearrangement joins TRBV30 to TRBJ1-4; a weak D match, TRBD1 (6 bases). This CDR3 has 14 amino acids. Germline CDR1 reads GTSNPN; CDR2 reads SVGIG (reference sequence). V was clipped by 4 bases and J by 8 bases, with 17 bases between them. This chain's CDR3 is CAWKGSRGGEKLFF. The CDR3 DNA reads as TGTGCCTGGAAAGGTAGCAGGGGCGGCGAAAAACTGTTTTTT.

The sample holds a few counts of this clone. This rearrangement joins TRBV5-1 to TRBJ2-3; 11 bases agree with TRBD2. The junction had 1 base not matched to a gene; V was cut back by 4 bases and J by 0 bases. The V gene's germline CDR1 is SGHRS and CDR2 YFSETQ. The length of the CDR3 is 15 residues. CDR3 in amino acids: CASSRTSGSTDTQYF. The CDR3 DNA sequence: TGCGCCAGCAGCCGGACTAGCGGGAGCACAGATACGCAGTATTTT.

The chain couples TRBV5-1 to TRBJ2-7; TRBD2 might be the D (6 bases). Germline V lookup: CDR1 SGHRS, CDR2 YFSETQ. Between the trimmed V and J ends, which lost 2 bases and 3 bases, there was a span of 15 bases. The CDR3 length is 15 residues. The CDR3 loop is CASSFPTGASYEQYF. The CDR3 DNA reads TGCGCCAGCAGCTTTCCCACGGGAGCGAGCTACGAGCAGTACTTC.

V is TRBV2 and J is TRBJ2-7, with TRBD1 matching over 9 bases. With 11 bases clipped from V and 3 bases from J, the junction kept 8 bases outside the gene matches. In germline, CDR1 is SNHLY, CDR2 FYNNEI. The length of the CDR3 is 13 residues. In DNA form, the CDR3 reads TGTGCCGGCCAAGGACAGGGGCACTACGAGCAGTACTTC. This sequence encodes CAGQGQGHYEQYF. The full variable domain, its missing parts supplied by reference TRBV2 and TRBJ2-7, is EPEVTQTPSHQVTQMGQEVILRCVPISNHLYFYWYRQILGQKVEFLVSFYNNEISEKSEIFDDQFSVERPDGSNFTLKIRSTKLEDSAMYFCAGQGQGHYEQYFGPGTRLTVT.

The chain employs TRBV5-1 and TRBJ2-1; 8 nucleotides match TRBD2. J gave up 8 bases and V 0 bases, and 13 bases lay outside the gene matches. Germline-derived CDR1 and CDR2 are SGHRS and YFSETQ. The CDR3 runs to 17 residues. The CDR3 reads CASSLGWTSTKGDEQFF. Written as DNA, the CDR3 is TGCGCCAGCAGCTTGGGGTGGACTAGCACGAAGGGCGATGAGCAGTTCTTC.

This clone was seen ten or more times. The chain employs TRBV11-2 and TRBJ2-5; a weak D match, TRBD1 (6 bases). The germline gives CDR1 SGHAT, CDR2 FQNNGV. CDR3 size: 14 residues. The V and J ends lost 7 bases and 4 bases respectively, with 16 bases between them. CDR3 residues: CASTSPGVVETQYF. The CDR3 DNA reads TGTGCCAGCACCTCCCCAGGGGTGGTAGAGACCCAGTACTTC. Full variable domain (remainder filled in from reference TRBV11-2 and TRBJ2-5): EAGVAQSPRYKIIEKRQSVAFWCNPISGHATLYWYQQILGQGPKLLIQFQNNGVVDDSQLPKDRFSAERLKGVDSTLKIQPAKLEDSAVYLCASTSPGVVETQYFGPGTRLLVL.

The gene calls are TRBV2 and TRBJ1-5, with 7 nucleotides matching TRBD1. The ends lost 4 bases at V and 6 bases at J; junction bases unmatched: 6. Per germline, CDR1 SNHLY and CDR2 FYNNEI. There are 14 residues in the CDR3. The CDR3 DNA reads TGTGCCAGCAGTGGAGAAGGGGGCGGTCAGCCCCAGCATTTT. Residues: CASSGEGGGQPQHF.

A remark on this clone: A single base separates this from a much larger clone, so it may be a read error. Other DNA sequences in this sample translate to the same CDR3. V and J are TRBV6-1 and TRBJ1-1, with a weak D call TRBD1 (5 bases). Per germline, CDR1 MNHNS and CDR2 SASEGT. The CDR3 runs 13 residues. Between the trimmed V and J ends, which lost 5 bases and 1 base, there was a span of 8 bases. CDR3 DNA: TGTGCCAGCAGTCGGCAGGGGAACACTGAAGCTTTCTTT. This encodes CASSRQGNTEAFF.